This passage covers 5 T cell receptor beta chains from one sample sequenced in a study of blood T cells in healthy people across ages. Primed by a sample-barcoded 5' primer and a J-beta primer mix, a second PCR proceeded for roughly 6 to 12 cycles. MiXCR, applied by TCRdb to the 5' RACE reads, yields one record per CDR3 protein. The sample yields around 870,000 distinct CDR3 sequences, 25% to 30% seen once. The sample taken for sequencing was blood. These TCRs come from a woman older than 75 in good health.

The chain is built from TRBV30 and TRBJ1-6; D may be TRBD1 (5 bases). Deletions cut 1 base from V and 9 bases from J, with 16 bases between. CDR3 length equals 15 residues. CDR1 and CDR2 (germline): GTSNPN, SVGIG (reference sequence). Written as DNA, the CDR3 is TGTGCCTGGAGTGGTCAGGGCGAGAGAGGTTCACCCCTCCACTTT. Translation: CAWSGQGERGSPLHF.

This clonotype was seen many times. The chain couples TRBV29-1 to TRBJ2-1; the match to TRBD1 covers 8 bases. Trimming at V came to 3 bases and at J to 5 bases, leaving 9 bases not matched to a gene. Germline CDR1 SQVTM, CDR2 ANQGSEA. This CDR3 is 15 amino acids long. The CDR3 loop is CSVDGYRGSHNEQFF. DNA of the CDR3: TGCAGCGTTGATGGATACAGGGGGAGCCACAATGAGCAGTTCTTC.

This clonotype came up a few times. The gene calls are TRBV9 and TRBJ1-5, with unresolved D. The CDR3 has 15 amino acids. Trimming cost V 4 bases and J 6 bases, with 17 bases left between them. The V gene's germline CDR1 is SGDLS and CDR2 YYNGEE. This CDR3 reads CASSTSWEIGQPQHF. DNA for the CDR3: TGTGCCAGCAGCACCTCTTGGGAGATCGGTCAGCCCCAGCATTTT.

This clonotype was seen a few times. The chain combines TRBV7-9 with TRBJ1-1, with D possibly being TRBD1 (6 bases). Trimming took off 0 bases at V and 1 base at J, with 15 bases between the two ends. CDR3 length: 17 amino acids. Looked up from germline, CDR1 is SEHNR and CDR2 is FQNEAQ (reference sequence). In DNA form, the CDR3 reads TGTGCCAGCAGCTTAGCGGGTCACAGGGAAGGGAACACTGAAGCTTTCTTT. As protein: CASSLAGHREGNTEAFF.

The V and J genes are TRBV18 and TRBJ1-1, with D tentatively TRBD1 (5 bases). The germline CDR1 and CDR2 sequences are KGHSH and LQKENI. CDR3 length: 13 residues. V lost 2 bases and J 6 bases, leaving 10 bases between the germline ends. CDR3 region: CASSPGAGAEAFF. CDR3 nucleotides: TGTGCCAGCTCACCAGGGGCGGGAGCTGAAGCTTTCTTT.